This T cell receptor (beta chain) was retrieved from a study of regulatory T cells in long-lasting Graves disease. Turning to the study itself: Newly diagnosed Graves' patients had taken antithyroid drugs under 3 months.

Combining iRepertoire HTBI primers with Arm-PCR of CDR3 regions, the authors built TCR beta libraries. TCRdb ran MiXCR on the multiplex PCR reads and lists one entry per CDR3 protein. The data show about 210,000 distinct CDR3 sequences, with roughly 19% seen just once and about 10% held by the top ten. Per germline, CDR1 GTSNPN and CDR2 SVGIG (reference sequence). CDR3 length: 12 amino acids. Study-wide results and caveats: Persistent Graves' patients showed reduced TCR diversity versus newly diagnosed patients.

Noted time point: newly diagnosed GD, antithyroid drugs for less than 3 months. PBMC RNA served as the TCR library source. Comments on this clonotype: The target antigen is unknown. A much more abundant neighbour one base away suggests this may be a read error.

These data also formed part of another study, on T cells in Graves' hyperthyroidism and ophthalmopathy. From that study: An absence of ophthalmopathy progression within 18 months meant stable Graves' hyperthyroidism. Researchers ran a first-round RT-PCR on the TCR CDR3 using the HTBI primer set.

This TCR was sampled from a woman aged 30 to 39 with Graves disease. The V and J genes are TRBV30 and TRBJ1-2, with no clear D. The source material was peripheral blood mononuclear cells (PBMCs), sampled at new diagnosis, from a patient treated with antithyroid drugs. The chain's CDR3 is CAWSRTDYDYTF. In nucleotides, the CDR3 is TGTGCCTGGAGTAGAACAGATTATGACTACACCTTC.